What follows is one T cell receptor beta chain and its context. Its antigen is unidentified. This sample was taken from a study of T cells after yellow fever vaccination. General study points: Subsequent to the booster, the majority of primary-vaccination clones reappeared (96% CD4, 88% CD8). Of the clonotypes, a small share occurred in both CD4 and CD8 compartments.

The TCR cDNA carried a universal primer site and UMIs from 5'RACE template switching. TCRdb recomputed calls from the 5' RACE reads with MiXCR, one row per CDR3 protein. The sample shows 150,000 to 200,000 distinct CDR3 sequences, approximately 11% of them seen only once. Germline V gene sequence: CDR1 SGHVS, CDR2 FNYEAQ. V lost 1 base, J lost 5 bases, and 5 bases stayed unmatched. CDR3 size: 15 residues. The rearrangement links TRBV7-6 to TRBJ2-7; TRBD1 matches at 10 bases. The TCR sequence derives from a man younger than 35 who received the YFV17D yellow fever vaccine. The specimen was CD8+ T cells sorted from PBMCs, collected 15 days after the yellow fever booster vaccination. Here the CDR3 reads CASSLGQGAHDEQYF. CDR3 sequence (DNA): TGTGCCAGCAGCTTAGGACAGGGGGCTCACGACGAGCAGTACTTC. The whole variable domain, filled in from reference TRBV7-6 and TRBJ2-7, reads GAGVSQSPRYKVTKRGQDVALRCDPISGHVSLYWYRQALGQGPEFLTYFNYEAQQDKSGLPNDRFSAERPEGSISTLTIQRTEQRDSAMYRCASSLGQGAHDEQYFGPGTRLTVT.